This T cell receptor (beta chain) stems from a study of human T cells and chemical hapten exposure. Study-wide results and caveats: Sensitization with DPC brought no change to TCRs above 1 in 1000 in frequency. Expanded TCRs produced significantly more large CDR3 similarity clusters than controls did. PT1 expanded TCR numbers rose with patch test score.

TCRdb ran MiXCR on the RACE reads and lists one entry per CDR3 protein. The sample lists about 400,000 distinct CDR3 sequences, about 6% occurring once. In regard to this clonotype: Its target is unknown.

Looked up from germline, CDR1 is SGHRS and CDR2 is YFSETQ. V lost 4 bases to trimming and J lost 4 bases, with 15 bases between them. The CDR3 totals 15 residues. Time point of the sample: patch test 2, 6 weeks after DPC sensitization. Treatment denoted: therapeutic diphenylcyclopropenone sensitization with weekly scalp DPC. The study extracted total RNA from unfractionated whole blood. The receptor was isolated from a woman aged 18-29 years with alopecia areata. Some clones in this sample may be carry-over from other donors' samples. Sample: whole blood, taken in connection with sensitization to the hapten diphenylcyclopropenone (DPC). J is TRBJ2-1 and V is TRBV5-1; D tentatively reads TRBD1 or TRBD2 (6 bases each). CDR3 amino acids: CASSPTTGGYNEQFF. CDR3 nucleotides: TGCGCCAGCAGCCCGACGACAGGAGGGTACAATGAGCAGTTCTTC. Drawing the rest from reference TRBV5-1 and TRBJ2-1, the complete variable domain is KAGVTQTPRYLIKTRGQQVTLSCSPISGHRSVSWYQQTPGQGLQFLFEYFSETQRNKGNFPGRFSGRQFSNSRSEMNVSTLELGDSALYLCASSPTTGGYNEQFFGPGTRLTVL.